The rows below give T cell receptor beta chains drawn from one sample of a study of T-cell reconstitution after alpha-beta-depleted transplantation in children. TCRdb re-called the PCR reads through MiXCR, storing one row per CDR3 protein. This sample has 500,000 or so distinct CDR3 sequences, with about 30% found just once. The specimen was PBMCs from the stem cell graft donor, collected from the stem cell graft. Receptors were obtained from a human donor who donated a stem cell graft to a child with aplastic anemia. Both conserved end residues are part of each CDR3. D genes are given only for firm matches. Size is stated for part of the rows, as once, few or many counts, or as a class when the clone is expanded.

cdr3_aa: CASSQGGVSSSEQFF
cdr3_nt: TGCGCCAGCAGCCAGGGGGGGGTTTCCTCTAGCGAGCAGTTCTTC
j_call: TRBJ2-1
clone_size: .
d_call: .
v_call: TRBV5-1

cdr3_aa: CASSTYSGELFF
cdr3_nt: TGTGCCAGCTCAACTTACAGCGGGGAGCTGTTTTTT
j_call: TRBJ2-2
clone_size: few
d_call: .
v_call: TRBV18

cdr3_aa: CATSDRTGVNQPQHF
cdr3_nt: TGTGCCACCTCTGATAGGACAGGGGTTAATCAGCCCCAGCATTTT
j_call: TRBJ1-5
clone_size: .
d_call: TRBD1
v_call: TRBV24-1

cdr3_aa: CATTIQGDTAYNEQFF
cdr3_nt: TGTGCCACCACCATACAGGGGGATACCGCCTACAATGAGCAGTTCTTC
j_call: TRBJ2-1
clone_size: .
d_call: TRBD1
v_call: TRBV15

cdr3_aa: CASSYEGATGNTIYF
cdr3_nt: TGTGCCAGCAGTTACGAGGGGGCTACTGGAAACACCATATATTTT
j_call: TRBJ1-3
clone_size: .
d_call: TRBD1
v_call: TRBV6-5

cdr3_aa: CASSETSAYEQYF
cdr3_nt: TGTGCCAGCAGTGAAACCAGCGCCTACGAGCAGTACTTC
j_call: TRBJ2-7
clone_size: few
d_call: .
v_call: TRBV28

cdr3_aa: CSVGRLSYNEQFF
cdr3_nt: TGCAGCGTTGGTCGGTTGTCCTACAATGAGCAGTTCTTC
j_call: TRBJ2-1
clone_size: few
d_call: .
v_call: TRBV29-1

cdr3_aa: CASSPRRGRGSEAFF
cdr3_nt: TGTGCCAGCAGTCCTCGCAGGGGGCGAGGGAGTGAAGCTTTCTTT
j_call: TRBJ1-1
clone_size: .
d_call: TRBD1
v_call: TRBV12-3/TRBV12-4

cdr3_aa: CSAREGTILVLASGGIGDEQFF
cdr3_nt: TGCAGTGCTAGGGAGGGGACGATTTTGGTCTTGGCTAGCGGGGGGATTGGGGATGAGCAGTTCTTC
j_call: TRBJ2-1
clone_size: few
d_call: TRBD2
v_call: TRBV20-1

cdr3_aa: CASSGSGRAIYEQYF
cdr3_nt: TGTGCCAGCAGTGGGAGCGGGAGGGCCATCTACGAGCAGTACTTC
j_call: TRBJ2-7
clone_size: once
d_call: TRBD2
v_call: TRBV6-2/TRBV6-3